This T cell receptor beta chain was recovered during a study of metastatic and nonmetastatic thyroid tumors. Study information: The study looked at repertoires side by side in blood and in tumor or nodule tissue from malignant and benign thyroid patients.

This clone was seen many times. Its antigen remains unknown. In the authors' workflow: For papillary thyroid cancer, a distant-metastasis classifier was constructed from CDR3 differences observed across clinicopathological groups. TCRdb called clones again from the PCR reads with MiXCR. TCRdb, not the authors, supplied the V and J calls. The sample consists of about 24,000 clones, around 15% of them appearing once. J gave up 2 bases and V 5 bases, and 5 bases lay outside the gene matches. CDR3 length: 14 residues. Germline loops: CDR1 SGHNT, CDR2 YYREEE (reference sequence). Ahead of thyroid surgery, no patient had received treatment of any kind. General observations from the study: Reported TCR beta diversity, measured in blood and tumor, was significantly higher for malignant thyroid tumors than for benign nodules.

Sample: blood. The chain recombines TRBV5-4 with TRBJ2-3, with TRBD1 matching over 7 bases. This receptor was taken from a female donor with papillary thyroid cancer or a benign thyroid nodule (not recorded which). Some clones in this sample may be carry-over from other donors' samples. CDR3 DNA sequence: TGTGCCAGCAGTTTCGACAGGGTCACAGATACGCAGTATTTT. Its translation: CASSFDRVTDTQYF. Based on the CDR3 plus reference TRBV5-4 and TRBJ2-3, the full variable domain is ETGVTQSPTHLIKTRGQQVTLRCSSQSGHNTVSWYQQALGQGPQFIFQYYREEENGRGNFPPRFSGLQFPNYSSELNVNALELDDSALYLCASSFDRVTDTQYFGPGTRLTVL.